The TCR beta chain under discussion was sequenced for a study of cytomegalovirus exposure and HLA in healthy donors. 60 Vbeta and 13 Jbeta primers were used in PCR. TCRdb's copy holds only in-frame clones and misses some; the assay was immunoSEQ multiplex PCR. The sample holds approximately 160,000 clones, over 60% seen once. This clone was counted a single time. Sequencing was performed on PBMCs. This clonotype was sampled from a male donor in good health and CMV-seronegative.

The CDR3 loop is CASRGEGNTEAFF. The CDR3 DNA reads as TGTGCCTCCCGGGGTGAGGGGAACACTGAAGCTTTCTTT. This chain joins TRBV6-5 and TRBJ1-1; no firm D call. Between the trimmed V and J ends, which lost 11 bases and 1 base, there was a span of 14 bases. Germline V lookup: CDR1 MNHEY, CDR2 SVGAGI. CDR3 length: 13 amino acids.